This T cell receptor (beta chain) appears in the sequencing data of a study of shared clonotypes between healthy human individuals. Unmatched junction bases numbered 5, after V lost 6 bases and J lost 0 bases. The CDR3 has 15 amino acids. Germline V lookup: CDR1 ENHRY, CDR2 SYGVKD. Using immunoSEQ multiplex PCR, the repertoire was profiled, and TCRdb retains in-frame clones only, with some absent. The sample lists about 1 million clones, approximately 76% occurring once. What was sequenced was memory CD4+ T cells sorted from blood. Subset described: CD45RA-negative fraction. The TCR sequence derives from a man aged 18 to 30 in good health. The J gene is TRBJ1-3, the V gene TRBV10-3; the match to TRBD1 covers 7 bases. CDR3 DNA: TGTGCCATCAGGGAGACAGGGTACTCTGGAAACACCATATATTTT. Translated, it gives CAIRETGYSGNTIYF.